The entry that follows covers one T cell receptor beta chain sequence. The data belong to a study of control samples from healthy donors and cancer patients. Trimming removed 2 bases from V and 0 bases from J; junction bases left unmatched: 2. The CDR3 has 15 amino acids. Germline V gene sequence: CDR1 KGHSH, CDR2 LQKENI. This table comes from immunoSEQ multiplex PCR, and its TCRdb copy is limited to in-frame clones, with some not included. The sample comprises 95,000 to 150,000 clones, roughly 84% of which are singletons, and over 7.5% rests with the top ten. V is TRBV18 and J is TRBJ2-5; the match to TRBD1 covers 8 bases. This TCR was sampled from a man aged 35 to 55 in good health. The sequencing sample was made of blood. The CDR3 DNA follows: TGTGCCAGCTCACCAGGACAGGGCAACCAAGAGACCCAGTACTTC. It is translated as CASSPGQGNQETQYF.